The 15 T cell receptor beta chains in this list originate from one sample, sequenced in a study of T cell repertoires in ileal Crohn's disease. The data were produced by immunoSEQ multiplex PCR, yet TCRdb's version contains in-frame clones alone and is incomplete. The top ten clones hold about 25% of a sample with about 9,600 clones, more than 65% of them seen once. Input material: ileal tissue. The receptors stem from an adult with Crohn's disease.

The genes are TRBV28 and TRBJ2-7, with TRBD1 matching over 10 bases. In germline, CDR1 is MDHEN, CDR2 SYDVKM. The CDR3 length is 17 residues. V gave up 1 base and J gave up 0 bases; unmatched junction bases: 6. In DNA form, the CDR3 reads TGTGCCAGCAGTTTATCGGGACAGGGGTACGGCTCCTACGAGCAGTACTTC. It encodes CASSLSGQGYGSYEQYF.

Notes on this clone: The sample has other DNA sequences that encode this CDR3 too. This sequence joins TRBV5-1 and TRBJ1-5; D unclear. The germline V gene has CDR1 SGHRS and CDR2 YFSETQ. The CDR3 is 13 amino acids. The ends were cut back, 5 bases at V and 5 bases at J, with 11 bases in the middle. The CDR3 region has the DNA TGCGCCAGCAGTTTACGGGGTGATCAGCCCCAGCATTTT. Its translation: CASSLRGDQPQHF.

The rearrangement joins TRBV23-1 to TRBJ1-2; 12 nucleotides align to TRBD1. TRBV23-1 falls under the ORF class, with uncertain function. The J segment lost 1 base and the V segment lost 7 bases, leaving 10 bases of the junction unmatched. The CDR3 totals 17 residues. The CDR3 sequence is CASTCRDRGRLNYGYTF. The CDR3 bases are TGCGCCAGCACTTGTCGGGACAGGGGGCGACTTAACTATGGCTACACCTTC.

A word on this clone: The junction and the germline gene differ at one end; a read error may be behind it. The chain employs TRBV4-1 and TRBJ2-2; perhaps TRBD2 as D (5 bases). CDR3 length: 13 amino acids. Germline loops: CDR1 MGHRA, CDR2 YSYEKL. Here the CDR3 reads CASLSGSTGELFF. DNA of the CDR3: TGTGCCAGCCTCAGCGGAAGCACCGGGGAGCTGTTTTTT.

The chain recombines TRBV5-1 with TRBJ1-1; D ambiguous. V dropped 7 bases and J dropped 2 bases, with 12 bases sitting between them. This CDR3 is 13 amino acids long. The germline V gene has CDR1 SGHRS and CDR2 YFSETQ. The CDR3 DNA follows: TGCGCCAGCTACCATGGAGGAAACACTGAAGCTTTCTTT. Translating gives CASYHGGNTEAFF.

The rearrangement joins TRBV30 to TRBJ1-1; possibly TRBD1 for D (5 bases). V was cut by 0 bases and J by 1 base, with 18 bases left in between. CDR1 GTSNPN and CDR2 SVGIG come from the germline V gene (reference sequence). CDR3 length: 17 residues. This CDR3 reads CAWSVRGIRVGNTEAFF. Written as DNA, the CDR3 is TGTGCCTGGAGTGTTAGGGGTATCAGGGTGGGGAACACTGAAGCTTTCTTT.

The rearrangement joins TRBV11-3 to TRBJ2-1, with D perhaps TRBD2 (6 bases). The CDR3 spans 15 residues. Germline V CDR1 and CDR2: SGHNT, YENEEA. V dropped 5 bases and J dropped 7 bases, with 18 bases sitting between them. CDR3 bases: TGTGCCAGCAGCCCGGGACTGGGGTGGGCAAATGAGCAGTTCTTC. Its protein is CASSPGLGWANEQFF. The full variable domain, completed using reference TRBV11-3 and TRBJ2-1, is EAGVVQSPRYKIIEKKQPVAFWCNPISGHNTLYWYLQNLGQGPELLIRYENEEAVDDSQLPKDRFSAERLKGVDSTLKIQPAELGDSAVYLCASSPGLGWANEQFFGPGTRLTVL.

V is TRBV19 and J is TRBJ1-6, with D unresolved. Germline V CDR1 and CDR2: LNHDA, SQIVND (reference sequence). V was pared by 6 bases and J by 7 bases, with 10 bases between. The length of the CDR3 is 13 residues. DNA for the CDR3: TGTGCCAGTAGCCCCCAGACAAATTCACCCCTCCACTTT. Translated: CASSPQTNSPLHF.

This sequence joins TRBV11-2 and TRBJ2-2, with D perhaps matching TRBD2 (5 bases). Germline-derived CDR1 and CDR2 are SGHAT and FQNNGV. V dropped 3 bases and J dropped 0 bases, with 14 bases sitting between them. The CDR3 loop spans 17 amino acids. The CDR3, as DNA: TGTGCCAGCAGCTTCTTAACCCCGGGGACGAACACCGGGGAGCTGTTTTTT. It encodes CASSFLTPGTNTGELFF.

The chain carries TRBV6-5 and TRBJ1-2, with 8 nucleotides matching TRBD1. V gave up 0 bases and J gave up 13 bases; unmatched junction bases: 7. The CDR3 length is 13 residues. CDR1 and CDR2 (germline): MNHEY, SVGAGI. The CDR3 loop reads CASSYSAGGVSTF. The CDR3 region has the DNA TGTGCCAGCAGTTACTCGGCAGGGGGCGTTAGCACCTTC.

The chain couples TRBV4-3 to TRBJ1-6; no clear D gene. V was cut by 0 bases and J by 6 bases, with 3 bases left in between. In germline, CDR1 is LGHNA, CDR2 YSLEER. This CDR3 has 13 residues. This chain's CDR3 is CASSQDINSPLHF. The CDR3 DNA reads TGCGCCAGCAGCCAAGACATTAATTCACCCCTCCACTTT.

This clone is a singleton in its sample. The J gene is TRBJ2-2, the V gene TRBV19; D is unclear. The length of the CDR3 is 13 residues. Trimming took off 1 base at V and 4 bases at J, with 4 bases between the two ends. Germline loops: CDR1 LNHDA, CDR2 SQIVND (reference sequence). The CDR3 protein is CASSIGSTGELFF. The CDR3 nucleotides read TGTGCCAGTAGTATAGGCAGCACCGGGGAGCTGTTTTTT.

The chain is built from TRBV5-4 and TRBJ2-3, with TRBD2 matching over 9 bases. After removal of 6 bases from V and 0 bases from J, the junction contained 17 bases not matched to a gene. From germline, CDR1 is SGHNT and CDR2 YYREEE (reference sequence). CDR3 length: 19 amino acids. The CDR3 here is CASNTRTPRAGGSTDTQYF. The CDR3, as DNA: TGTGCCAGCAACACAAGGACCCCCAGAGCGGGGGGAAGCACAGATACGCAGTATTTT.

This clone has more than one count but fewer than ten. The V call is TRBV11-2, the J call TRBJ2-3, with 10 bases fitting TRBD2. The CDR3 is made up of 14 amino acids. V lost 5 bases to trimming and J lost 8 bases; unmatched junction nucleotides: 7. Germline CDR1 and CDR2: SGHAT and FQNNGV. CDR3 amino acids: CASSAAGGSATQYF. The CDR3 DNA reads as TGTGCCAGCAGCGCAGCGGGAGGGTCAGCTACGCAGTATTTT.

This clone occurred once. The chain uses TRBV6-4 and TRBJ2-5, with D possibly being TRBD2 (5 bases). The CDR3 is 16 amino acids. Trimming shortened V by 2 bases and J by 2 bases, and 15 bases separated the two germline ends. Germline V CDR1 and CDR2: MRHNA, SNTAGT. The CDR3 reads CASSDPGIGLQETQYF. The CDR3 DNA reads as TGTGCCAGCAGTGACCCGGGGATCGGGTTGCAAGAGACCCAGTACTTC.